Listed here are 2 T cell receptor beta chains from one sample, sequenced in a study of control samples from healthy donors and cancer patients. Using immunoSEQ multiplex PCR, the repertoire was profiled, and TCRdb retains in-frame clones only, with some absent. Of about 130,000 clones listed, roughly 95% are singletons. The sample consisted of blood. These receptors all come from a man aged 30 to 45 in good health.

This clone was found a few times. CDR3 sequence: CAVRGYGYTF. For the CDR3, the DNA is TGTGCCGTGCGAGGGTATGGCTACACCTTC. The rearrangement links TRBV30 to TRBJ1-2; D gene ambiguous. Trimming removed 8 bases at V and 5 bases at J, with 9 bases between. Germline CDR1 and CDR2: GTSNPN and SVGIG (reference sequence). This CDR3 has 10 amino acids.

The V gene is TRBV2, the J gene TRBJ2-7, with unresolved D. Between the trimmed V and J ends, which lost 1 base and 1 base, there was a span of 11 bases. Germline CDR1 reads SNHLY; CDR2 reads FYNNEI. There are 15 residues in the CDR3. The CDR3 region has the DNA TGTGCCAGCAGTGAAGTACCCTCCCCTTCCTACGAGCAGTACTTC. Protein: CASSEVPSPSYEQYF.